The clone carrying this TCR beta chain was observed a few times. TCRdb keeps only in-frame clones here, not all; method: immunoSEQ multiplex PCR. Of approximately 94,000 clones in the sample, about 90% were seen once. The CDR3 loop spans 12 amino acids. V lost 5 bases, J lost 6 bases, and 11 bases lay in between. The germline V gene has CDR1 SGHRS and CDR2 YFSETQ. This entry is derived from a study of control samples from healthy donors and cancer patients. The genes are TRBV5-1 and TRBJ1-1; D unclear. The receptor was isolated from a woman in her fifties or sixties in good health. Sequenced sample: blood. CDR3 amino acids: CASRPPSSEAFF. For the CDR3, the DNA is TGCGCCAGCAGGCCACCATCATCTGAAGCTTTCTTT.